One and the same sample provided the 23 T cell receptor beta chains below, sequenced in a study of response to subunit inactivated influenza vaccine. TCRdb re-derived calls from the RT-PCR reads in MiXCR, one entry per CDR3 protein. The repertoire has around 530,000 distinct CDR3 sequences, 16% of them found once; the top ten carry approximately 3%. The sequenced sample was CD4+ T cells sorted from PBMCs, obtained around 25 months after vaccination. The receptors shown here come from a man between 50 and 69 years old who received an inactivated influenza vaccine.

This clonotype was recorded a few times. V gene TRBV5-5 combines with J gene TRBJ2-2, with D unresolved. The germline CDR1 and CDR2 sequences are SGHKS and YYEKEE (reference sequence). The V gene lost 5 bases and the J gene lost 2 bases, with 13 bases spanning the gap. This CDR3 region has 15 residues. The CDR3 reads CASSLPNRNTGELFF. As DNA, the CDR3 is TGTGCCAGCAGTCTCCCAAACCGCAACACCGGGGAGCTGTTTTTT.

The J gene is TRBJ2-3, the V gene TRBV20-1; 7 bases line up with TRBD2. The CDR3 spans 14 residues. Per the germline V gene, CDR1 is DFQATT and CDR2 is SNEGSKA (reference sequence). V lost 1 base and J lost 8; bases outside the gene matches: 9. The CDR3 spells CSARGATSDGTQYF. Written as DNA, the CDR3 is TGCAGTGCTAGAGGGGCAACTAGCGACGGTACGCAGTATTTT.

This chain links TRBV12-3 or TRBV12-4 with TRBJ2-1, with D unresolved. This CDR3 has 13 amino acids. V was pared by 5 bases and J by 8 bases, with 13 bases between. CDR3 amino acids: CASSLRYPHEQFF. For the CDR3, the DNA is TGTGCCAGCAGTCTTCGATATCCCCATGAGCAGTTCTTC.

The chain recombines TRBV4-2 with TRBJ1-1; D ambiguous. Germline V gene lookup returns CDR1 LGHNA and CDR2 YNFKEQ. Trimming took off 0 bases at V and 4 bases at J, with 9 bases between the two ends. CDR3 size: 14 residues. The CDR3 DNA is TGTGCCAGCAGCCAAGATCGGCGGTTCACTGAAGCTTTCTTT. Encoded protein: CASSQDRRFTEAFF.

Only a few counts were recorded for this clonotype. V usage is TRBV7-8 and J usage is TRBJ1-3; 7 bases align to TRBD1. This CDR3 spans 15 amino acids. The ends lost 1 base at V and 4 bases at J; junction bases unmatched: 4. CDR1 is SGHVS, CDR2 FQNEAQ, per germline. This CDR3 reads CASSLVARGGNTIYF. The CDR3 region has the DNA TGTGCCAGCAGCTTAGTTGCCAGGGGGGGAAACACCATATATTTT.

CDR3 protein: CASSLGGDSYEQYF. CDR3 sequence (DNA): TGTGCCAGCAGTTTAGGTGGGGATTCCTACGAGCAGTACTTC. The genes are TRBV12-3 or TRBV12-4 and TRBJ2-7, with unresolved D. The CDR3 sequence is 14 residues long. V dropped 1 base and J dropped 1 base, with 8 bases sitting between them.

In its sample, this clonotype was seen many times. The V call is TRBV5-1, the J call TRBJ2-7; 14 positions agree with TRBD2. Per the germline V gene, CDR1 is SGHRS and CDR2 is YFSETQ. The CDR3 has 18 amino acids. V was clipped by 3 bases and J by 1 base; unmatched bases: 9. The CDR3 sequence is CASSSRTSGRSSSYEQYF. The CDR3 DNA follows: TGCGCCAGCAGCTCCCGGACTAGCGGGAGGAGTTCATCCTACGAGCAGTACTTC.

This clonotype was counted a few times. CDR3 protein: CASSLVAGHADYEQYF. The CDR3 nucleotides read TGTGCCAGCAGCTTAGTAGCTGGTCACGCGGACTACGAGCAGTACTTC. The genes are TRBV11-2 and TRBJ2-7; D is ambiguous. The CDR3 totals 16 residues. V was trimmed by 1 base and J by 3 bases, leaving 16 bases between them. Germline V gene data show CDR1 as SGHAT and CDR2 as FQNNGV.

The V gene is TRBV7-9, the J gene TRBJ1-3, with 7 nucleotides matching TRBD1. CDR3 length: 16 residues. The ends lost 0 bases at V and 0 bases at J; junction bases unmatched: 2. The germline V gene encodes CDR1 SEHNR and CDR2 FQNEAQ (reference sequence). The CDR3 DNA sequence: TGTGCCAGCAGCTTAGCGGACAGGAGCTCTGGAAACACCATATATTTT. Its translation is CASSLADRSSGNTIYF. Full variable domain (remainder filled in from reference TRBV7-9 and TRBJ1-3): DTGVSQNPRHKITKRGQNVTFRCDPISEHNRLYWYRQTLGQGPEFLTYFQNEAQLEKSRLLSDRFSAERPKGSFSTLEIQRTEQGDSAMYLCASSLADRSSGNTIYFGEGSWLTVV.

This clonotype was observed a handful of times. The chain couples TRBV5-1 to TRBJ1-2; D gene unclear. The CDR3 consists of 13 residues. V was shortened by 4 bases and J by 5 bases, with 12 bases between the two germline ends. The V gene's germline CDR1 is SGHRS and CDR2 YFSETQ. The chain's CDR3 is CASSPSGVYGYTF. The CDR3 DNA reads as TGCGCCAGCAGCCCCTCTGGGGTGTATGGCTACACCTTC.

The CDR3 bases are TGTGCCAGCAGTTCTGCAGGTTCAAAAGTATATGGCTACACCTTC. Translating it yields CASSSAGSKVYGYTF. The V call is TRBV28, the J call TRBJ1-2; D is unresolved. The V gene lost 4 bases and the J gene lost 5 bases, with 17 bases spanning the gap. Per the germline V gene, CDR1 is MDHEN and CDR2 is SYDVKM. The CDR3 has 15 residues.

The chain combines TRBV12-3 or TRBV12-4 with TRBJ2-3; a possible D gene is TRBD2 (6 bases). V was clipped by 5 bases and J by 8 bases, with 8 bases between them. The CDR3 extends over 11 amino acids. In DNA form, the CDR3 reads TGTGCCAGCAGTCCCGGGGGTACGCAGTATTTT. It specifies CASSPGGTQYF.

The sample holds a few counts of this clonotype. This chain uses TRBV18 with TRBJ1-2, with D hard to call. The germline V and J ends were trimmed by 0 bases and 2 bases, with 7 bases remaining between them. The germline V gene has CDR1 KGHSH and CDR2 LQKENI. CDR3 length equals 14 residues. CDR3 sequence (DNA): TGTGCCAGCTCACCACCGACACAGAACTATGGCTACACCTTC. It codes for CASSPPTQNYGYTF. Together with reference TRBV18 and TRBJ1-2, the CDR3 gives the full variable domain: NAGVMQNPRHLVRRRGQEARLRCSPMKGHSHVYWYRQLPEEGLKFMVYLQKENIIDESGMPKERFSAEFPKEGPSILRIQQVVRGDSAAYFCASSPPTQNYGYTFGSGTRLTVV.

The chain links TRBV9 to TRBJ2-2; the D gene is possibly TRBD2 (6 bases). V was trimmed by 0 bases and J by 6 bases, leaving 9 bases between them. CDR1 is SGDLS and CDR2 is YYNGEE in the germline V gene. This CDR3 is 14 amino acids long. Written as DNA, the CDR3 is TGTGCCAGCAGCGTAGTCGGGGGTTCCGGGGAGCTGTTTTTT. Its translation: CASSVVGGSGELFF.

This clonotype was recorded at least ten times. V is TRBV7-2 and J is TRBJ1-2; perhaps TRBD1 as D (5 bases). V lost 1 base to trimming and J lost 5 bases, with 8 bases between them. Per the germline V gene, CDR1 is SGHTA and CDR2 is FQGNSA. The CDR3 has 13 residues. The CDR3 DNA reads as TGTGCCAGCAGCTTAGGGGGCCGGTATGGCTACACCTTC. It specifies CASSLGGRYGYTF. Variable domain in full (rest from reference TRBV7-2 and TRBJ1-2): GAGVSQSPSNKVTEKGKDVELRCDPISGHTALYWYRQSLGQGLEFLIYFQGNSAPDKSGLPSDRFSAERTGGSVSTLTIQRTQQEDSAVYLCASSLGGRYGYTFGSGTRLTVV.

This clonotype turned up a few times. The chain couples TRBV6-2 or TRBV6-3 to TRBJ2-7; 9 nucleotides agree with TRBD1. Germline assignment: CDR1 MNHEY and CDR2 SVGEGT. After removal of 6 bases from V and 2 bases from J, the junction contained 8 bases not matched to a gene. This CDR3 region has 15 residues. CDR3: CASRLLRDRAYEQYF. The DNA for the CDR3 is TGTGCCAGCAGACTCCTCCGGGACAGGGCCTACGAGCAGTACTTC.

This clonotype was picked up a small number of times. The rearrangement uses TRBV5-5 and TRBJ2-3; the D gene is possibly TRBD2 (5 bases). Germline V gene sequence: CDR1 SGHKS, CDR2 YYEKEE (reference sequence). V was cut by 4 bases and J by 0 bases, with 18 bases left in between. The CDR3 has 17 residues. Here the CDR3 DNA reads TGTGCCAGCAGCCCGCGGGTGGGTGGATCTAGCACAGATACGCAGTATTTT. It specifies CASSPRVGGSSTDTQYF.

J is TRBJ1-6 and V is TRBV7-2, with a weak D call TRBD1 (6 bases). The germline CDR1 and CDR2 sequences are SGHTA and FQGNSA. With 1 base removed from V and 7 bases from J, the gap between germline ends came to 14 bases. CDR3 length equals 16 residues. The CDR3 protein is CASSLGSSQGNSPLHF. In DNA, the CDR3 is TGTGCCAGCAGCTTAGGCTCCAGTCAGGGGAATTCACCCCTCCACTTT.

The chain joins TRBV20-1 to TRBJ2-7; D is possibly TRBD1 (5 bases). Per germline, CDR1 DFQATT and CDR2 SNEGSKA (reference sequence). The CDR3 runs to 12 residues. V shed 5 bases and J shed 3 bases, with 11 bases lying between them. This CDR3 is CSAAFRGYEQYF. The CDR3 bases are TGCAGTGCTGCATTTAGGGGCTACGAGCAGTACTTC.

This chain connects TRBV19 to TRBJ2-5; tentatively, D is TRBD2 (6 bases). This CDR3 is 15 amino acids long. V lost 4 bases, J lost 0 bases, and 12 bases lay in between. Looked up from germline, CDR1 is LNHDA and CDR2 is SQIVND (reference sequence). The DNA for the CDR3 is TGTGCCAGTAGTAAGCTAGCGAGTAACCAAGAGACCCAGTACTTC. Translated: CASSKLASNQETQYF.

V gene TRBV7-2 combines with J gene TRBJ1-1; 9 bases are shared with TRBD1. This CDR3 region has 14 residues. Per germline, CDR1 SGHTA and CDR2 FQGNSA. V lost 4 bases and J lost 5; bases outside the gene matches: 5. As DNA, the CDR3 is TGTGCCAGCAGCTCACAGGGGGCGTTAACTGAAGCTTTCTTT. It translates to CASSSQGALTEAFF.

This clonotype came up a few times. The chain joins TRBV30 to TRBJ2-3; TRBD2 matches at 8 bases. Unmatched junction bases numbered 4, after V lost 2 bases and J lost 0 bases. There are 15 residues in the CDR3. In germline, CDR1 is GTSNPN, CDR2 SVGIG (reference sequence). Here the CDR3 reads CAWSLGTRSTDTQYF. CDR3 in DNA: TGTGCCTGGAGTTTGGGGACTAGAAGCACAGATACGCAGTATTTT.

As for this clonotype: Compared with germline, one end of the junction differs, possibly owing to a read error. The J gene is TRBJ1-1, the V gene TRBV6-2 or TRBV6-3, with D uncertain. CDR3 length equals 14 residues. CDR1 and CDR2 from the germline V gene are MNHEY and SVGEGT. In DNA, the CDR3 is TGTGCCAGCAGGCCCAGCGGACTGAACACTGAAGCCTTCTTT. Translation: CASRPSGLNTEAFF.